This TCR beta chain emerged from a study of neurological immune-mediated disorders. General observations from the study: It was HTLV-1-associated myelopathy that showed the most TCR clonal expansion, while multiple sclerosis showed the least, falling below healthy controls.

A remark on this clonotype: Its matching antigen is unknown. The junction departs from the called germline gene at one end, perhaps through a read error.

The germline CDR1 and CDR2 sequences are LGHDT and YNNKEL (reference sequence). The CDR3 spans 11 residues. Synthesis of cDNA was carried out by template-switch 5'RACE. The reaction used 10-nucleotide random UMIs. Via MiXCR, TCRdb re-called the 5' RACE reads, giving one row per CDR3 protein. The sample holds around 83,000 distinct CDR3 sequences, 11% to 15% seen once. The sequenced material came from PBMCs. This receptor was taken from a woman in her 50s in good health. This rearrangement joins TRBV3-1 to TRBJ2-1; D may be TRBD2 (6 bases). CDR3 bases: TGTACCAGCAGCTGGACTACTGAGCAGTTCTTC. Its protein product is CTSSWTTEQFF.